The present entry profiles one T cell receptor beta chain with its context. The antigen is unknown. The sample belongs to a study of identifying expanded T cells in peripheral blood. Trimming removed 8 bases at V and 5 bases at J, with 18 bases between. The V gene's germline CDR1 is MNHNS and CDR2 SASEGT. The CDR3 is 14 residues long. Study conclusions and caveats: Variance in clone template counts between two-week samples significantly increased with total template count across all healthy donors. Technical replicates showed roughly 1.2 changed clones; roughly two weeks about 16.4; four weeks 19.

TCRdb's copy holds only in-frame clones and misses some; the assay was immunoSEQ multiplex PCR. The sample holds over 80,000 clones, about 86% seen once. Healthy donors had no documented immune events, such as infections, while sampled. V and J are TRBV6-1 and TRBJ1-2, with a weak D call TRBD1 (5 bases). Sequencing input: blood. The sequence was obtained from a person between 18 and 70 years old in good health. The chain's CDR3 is CASSSSGSEYGYTF. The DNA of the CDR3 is TGTGCCAGCTCTAGCTCAGGGTCGGAGTATGGCTACACCTTC.